This T cell receptor beta chain stems from a study of response to subunit inactivated influenza vaccine. One entry per CDR3 protein, called by TCRdb with MiXCR from the RT-PCR reads. The sample has fewer than 550,000 distinct CDR3 sequences, roughly 23% seen once. Overall study findings and caveats: The authors offered the suggestion that each seasonal influenza vaccination recruits few new T cells.

This clonotype has more than one count but fewer than ten. Its specificity is not known. This TCR was sampled from a man aged 50 to 60 who received an inactivated influenza vaccine. The sequences come from CD4+ T cells sorted from PBMCs, collected around 5 days after vaccination.

The CDR3 nucleotides read TGTGCCATTCGTGGGAACAGGAACACTGAAGCTTTCTTT. Amino acids: CAIRGNRNTEAFF. The chain uses TRBV10-3 and TRBJ1-1; D gene ambiguous. V lost 9 bases and J 1 base, leaving 12 bases between the germline ends. CDR1 ENHRY and CDR2 SYGVKD come from the germline V gene. There are 13 residues in the CDR3.